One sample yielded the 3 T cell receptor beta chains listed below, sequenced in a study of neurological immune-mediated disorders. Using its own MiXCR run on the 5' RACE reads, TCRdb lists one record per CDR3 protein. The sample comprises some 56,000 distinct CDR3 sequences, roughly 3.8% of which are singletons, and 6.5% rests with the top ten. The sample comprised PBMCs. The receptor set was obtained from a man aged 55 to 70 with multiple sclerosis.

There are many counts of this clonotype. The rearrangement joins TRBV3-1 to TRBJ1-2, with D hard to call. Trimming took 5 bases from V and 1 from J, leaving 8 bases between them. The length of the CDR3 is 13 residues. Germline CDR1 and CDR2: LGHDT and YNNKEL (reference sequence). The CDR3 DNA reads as TGTGCCAGCAGCAAACACGTTAACTATGGCTACACCTTC. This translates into CASSKHVNYGYTF. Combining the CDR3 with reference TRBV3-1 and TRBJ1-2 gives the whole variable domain DTAVSQTPKYLVTQMGNDKSIKCEQNLGHDTMYWYKQDSKKFLKIMFSYNNKELIINETVPNRFSPKSPDKAHLNLHINSLELGDSAVYFCASSKHVNYGYTFGSGTRLTVV.

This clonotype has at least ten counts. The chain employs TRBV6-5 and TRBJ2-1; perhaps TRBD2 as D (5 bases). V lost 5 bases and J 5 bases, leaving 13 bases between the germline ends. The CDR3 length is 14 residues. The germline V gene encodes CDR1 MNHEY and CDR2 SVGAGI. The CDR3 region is CASSNRGSNNEQFF. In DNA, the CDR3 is TGTGCCAGCAGTAACCGGGGATCCAACAATGAGCAGTTCTTC.

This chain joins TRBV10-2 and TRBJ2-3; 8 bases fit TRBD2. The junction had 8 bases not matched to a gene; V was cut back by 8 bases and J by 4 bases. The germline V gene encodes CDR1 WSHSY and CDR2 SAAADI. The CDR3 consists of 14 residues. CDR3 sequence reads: CASRQLAAPDTQYF. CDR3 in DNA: TGCGCCAGCCGCCAACTAGCGGCGCCAGATACGCAGTATTTT.